The clone carrying this T cell receptor (beta chain) came up many times. Its antigen is as yet unknown. Treg sorting used a CD4+CD25+CD127-/low gate. Findings and caveats of the study: Tumor Tregs overlapped most with tumor, then blood, naive CD4+ cells. In terms of TCR gene usage, tumor memory CD4+ T cells clustered together with blood and lymph node memory CD4+ cells, as well as with lymph node naive CD4+ cells. Whole repertoires were not studied in the larger cohort, only one V-J beta rearrangement.

Constant-region reverse primers amplified full-length variable regions, followed by semi-nested Nested Universal Primer A PCR. TCRdb re-called the 5' RACE reads with MiXCR, one entry per CDR3 protein. The sample records roughly 57,000 distinct CDR3 sequences, around 21% being singletons. This TCR derives from a female donor with breast cancer. Sequencing was done on a sample of tumor-infiltrating Tregs sorted from the breast tumor.

This CDR3 reads CSARARGHSSEQYF. The CDR3, as DNA: TGCAGTGCTAGGGCCCGGGGTCACTCCAGCGAGCAGTACTTC. The J gene is TRBJ2-7, the V gene TRBV20-1, with a possible D match to TRBD2 (5 bases). The V gene's germline CDR1 is DFQATT and CDR2 SNEGSKA (reference sequence). This CDR3 is built from 14 residues. Trimming pared 3 bases from V and 6 bases from J, leaving 18 bases between.